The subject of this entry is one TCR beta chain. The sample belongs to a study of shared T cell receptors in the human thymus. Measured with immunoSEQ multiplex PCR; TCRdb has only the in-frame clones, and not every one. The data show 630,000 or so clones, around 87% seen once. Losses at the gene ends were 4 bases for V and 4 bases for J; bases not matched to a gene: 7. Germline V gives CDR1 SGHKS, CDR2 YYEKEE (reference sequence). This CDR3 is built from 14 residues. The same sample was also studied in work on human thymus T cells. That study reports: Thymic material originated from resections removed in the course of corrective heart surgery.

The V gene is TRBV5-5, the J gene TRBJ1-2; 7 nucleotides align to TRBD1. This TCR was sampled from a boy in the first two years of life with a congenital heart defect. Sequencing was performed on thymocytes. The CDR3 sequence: CASSTGTVPYGYTF. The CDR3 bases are TGTGCCAGCAGCACCGGGACAGTTCCCTATGGCTACACCTTC.